The rows below give T cell receptor beta chains drawn from one sample of a study of blood T cell repertoires in COVID-19. TCRdb keeps only in-frame clones here, not all; method: immunoSEQ multiplex PCR. This table holds approximately 360,000 clones, about 90% found once. The sequencing input was PBMCs or T cells enriched from blood (not recorded which). Source of these receptors: a man aged 35 to 55 in a cohort exposed to, infected with or recovered from COVID-19 (not recorded which). Both conserved end residues are part of each CDR3. D genes are given only for firm matches. Clone sizes are given selectively: once, few, many, or a class where the clone is expanded.

size	V	J	D	DNA	CDR3
few	TRBV7-7	TRBJ2-1	NA	TGTGCCAGCAGCAGACTAGTTTCTGACAATGAGCAGTTCTTC	CASSRLVSDNEQFF
NA	TRBV7-8	TRBJ2-1	NA	TGTGCCAGCAGCCCAGACTACAATGAGCAGTTCTTC	CASSPDYNEQFF
NA	TRBV9	TRBJ2-7	NA	TGTGCCAGCAGCGTGGGGGGTTGGGACTACGAGCAGTACTTC	CASSVGGWDYEQYF
NA	TRBV28	TRBJ2-1	TRBD2	TGTGCCAGCATTCAGCGGGAGGGCCCAGTCTACAATGAGCAGTTCTTC	CASIQREGPVYNEQFF
NA	TRBV15	TRBJ1-1	NA	TGTGCCACCAGCAGACCCGGGACAATGAACACTGAAGCTTTCTTT	CATSRPGTMNTEAFF
NA	TRBV19	TRBJ2-7	NA	TGTGCCAGTAGTGCCGGGCCCCCCGGGGGCGAGCAGTACTTC	CASSAGPPGGEQYF
NA	TRBV10-2	TRBJ2-7	TRBD2	TGCGCCAGCAAACTAGCGGGATTTGCTTACGAGCAGTACTTC	CASKLAGFAYEQYF
NA	TRBV25-1	TRBJ1-1	TRBD1	TGTGCCAGCAGTGAACAACTACAGGGGGCGCGGGGCACTGAAGCTTTCTTT	CASSEQLQGARGTEAFF
NA	TRBV6-5	TRBJ2-7	NA	TGTGCCAGCAGTTACTCTAGCGAAGCCTACGAGCAGTACTTC	CASSYSSEAYEQYF
few	TRBV5-1	TRBJ2-2	TRBD2	TGCGCCAGCAGCTCCCCTAGCGGGAGGACCTCGAACACCGGGGAGCTGTTTTTT	CASSSPSGRTSNTGELFF
NA	TRBV19	TRBJ2-5	TRBD1	TGTGCCAGTAGCAAGGGGGACAGGGGGTACCAAGAGACCCAGTACTTC	CASSKGDRGYQETQYF
once	TRBV28	TRBJ1-2	TRBD1	TGCGCGGGACAGGGGGCTAACTATGGCTACACCTTC	CAGQGANYGYTF
NA	TRBV2	TRBJ1-1	TRBD1	TGTGCCAGCAGTGGAAACAGGGGCCGGATCCCTGAAGCTTTCTTT	CASSGNRGRIPEAFF
NA	TRBV11-2	TRBJ2-1	TRBD2	TGTGCCAGCAGCTTAGAACTAGCGGGAGACGAGCAGTTCTTC	CASSLELAGDEQFF
NA	TRBV2	TRBJ1-6	NA	TGTGCCAGCAGTGAAGCGAGAGGTTCCTCAAGTTCACCCCTCCACTTT	CASSEARGSSSSPLHF
NA	TRBV25-1	TRBJ2-7	NA	TGTGCCAGCAGTGATTGGCAGGGTGGGATCCAGTACTTC	CASSDWQGGIQYF